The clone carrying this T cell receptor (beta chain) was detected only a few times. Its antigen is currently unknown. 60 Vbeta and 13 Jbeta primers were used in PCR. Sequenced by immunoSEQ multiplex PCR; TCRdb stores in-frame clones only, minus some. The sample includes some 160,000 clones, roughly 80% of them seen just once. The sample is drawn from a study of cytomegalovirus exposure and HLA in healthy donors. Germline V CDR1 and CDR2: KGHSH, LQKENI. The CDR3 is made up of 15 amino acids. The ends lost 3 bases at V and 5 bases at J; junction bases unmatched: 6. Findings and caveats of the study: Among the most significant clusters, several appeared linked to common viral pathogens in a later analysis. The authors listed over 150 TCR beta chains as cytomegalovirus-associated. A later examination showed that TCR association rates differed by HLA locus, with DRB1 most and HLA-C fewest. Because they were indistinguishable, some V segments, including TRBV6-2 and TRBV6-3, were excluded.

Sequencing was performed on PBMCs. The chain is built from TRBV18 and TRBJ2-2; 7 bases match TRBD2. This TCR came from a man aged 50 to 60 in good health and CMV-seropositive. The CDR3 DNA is TGTGCCAGCTCACCGGGCGGGGGTCCGACCGGGGAGCTGTTTTTT. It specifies CASSPGGGPTGELFF.